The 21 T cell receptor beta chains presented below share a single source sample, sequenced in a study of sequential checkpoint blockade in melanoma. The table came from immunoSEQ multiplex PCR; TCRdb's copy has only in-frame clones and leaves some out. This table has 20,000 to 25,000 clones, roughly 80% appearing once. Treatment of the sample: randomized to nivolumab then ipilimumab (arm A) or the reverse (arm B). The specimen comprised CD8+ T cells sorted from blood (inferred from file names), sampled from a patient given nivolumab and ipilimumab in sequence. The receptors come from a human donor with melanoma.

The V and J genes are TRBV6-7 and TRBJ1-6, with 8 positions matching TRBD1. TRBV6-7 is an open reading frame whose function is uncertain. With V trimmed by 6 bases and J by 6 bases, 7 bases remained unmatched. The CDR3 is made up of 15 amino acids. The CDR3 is CASRTGQGCNSPLHF. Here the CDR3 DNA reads TGTGCCAGCAGAACCGGACAGGGTTGTAATTCACCCCTCCACTTT.

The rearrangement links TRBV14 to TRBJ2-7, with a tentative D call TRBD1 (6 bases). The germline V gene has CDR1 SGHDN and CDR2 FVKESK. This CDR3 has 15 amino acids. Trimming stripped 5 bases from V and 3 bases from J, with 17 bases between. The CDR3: CASSGLPGQVYEQYF. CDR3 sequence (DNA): TGTGCCAGCAGCGGATTACCGGGACAAGTCTACGAGCAGTACTTC.

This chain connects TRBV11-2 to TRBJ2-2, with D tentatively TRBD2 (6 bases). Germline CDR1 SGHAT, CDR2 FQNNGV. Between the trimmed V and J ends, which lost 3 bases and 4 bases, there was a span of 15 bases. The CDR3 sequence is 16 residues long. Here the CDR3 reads CASSFFPGAGTGELFF. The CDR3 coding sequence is TGTGCCAGCAGCTTCTTCCCGGGAGCTGGCACCGGGGAGCTGTTTTTT. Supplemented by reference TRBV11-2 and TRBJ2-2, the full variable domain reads EAGVAQSPRYKIIEKRQSVAFWCNPISGHATLYWYQQILGQGPKLLIQFQNNGVVDDSQLPKDRFSAERLKGVDSTLKIQPAKLEDSAVYLCASSFFPGAGTGELFFGEGSRLTVL.

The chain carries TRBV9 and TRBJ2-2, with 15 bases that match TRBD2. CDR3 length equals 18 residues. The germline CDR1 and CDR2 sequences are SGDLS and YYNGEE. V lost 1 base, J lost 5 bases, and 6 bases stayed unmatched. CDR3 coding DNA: TGTGCCAGCAGCGTACCGGGACTAGCGGGGGGCGGAACCGGGGAGCTGTTTTTT. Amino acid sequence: CASSVPGLAGGGTGELFF.

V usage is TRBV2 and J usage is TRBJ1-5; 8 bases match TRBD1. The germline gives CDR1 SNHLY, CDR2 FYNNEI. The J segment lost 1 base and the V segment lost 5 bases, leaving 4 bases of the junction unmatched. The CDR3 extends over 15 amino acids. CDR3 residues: CASSTTGASNQPQHF. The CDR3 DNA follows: TGTGCCAGCAGTACGACAGGGGCGAGCAATCAGCCCCAGCATTTT.

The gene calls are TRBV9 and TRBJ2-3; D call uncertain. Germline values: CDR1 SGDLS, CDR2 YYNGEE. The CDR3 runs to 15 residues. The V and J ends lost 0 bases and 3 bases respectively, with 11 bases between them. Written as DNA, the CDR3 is TGTGCCAGCAGCGTAGATCTCAGATTGACAGATACGCAGTATTTT. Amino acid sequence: CASSVDLRLTDTQYF. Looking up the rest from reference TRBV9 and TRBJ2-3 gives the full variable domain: DSGVTQTPKHLITATGQRVTLRCSPRSGDLSVYWYQQSLDQGLQFLIQYYNGEERAKGNILERFSAQQFPDLHSELNLSSLELGDSALYFCASSVDLRLTDTQYFGPGTRLTVL.

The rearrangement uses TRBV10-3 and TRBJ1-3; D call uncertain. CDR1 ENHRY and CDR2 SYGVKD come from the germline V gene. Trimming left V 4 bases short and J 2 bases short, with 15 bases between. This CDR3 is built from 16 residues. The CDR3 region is CAISGGLTSPGNTIYF. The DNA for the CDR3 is TGTGCCATCAGTGGAGGGCTTACATCCCCTGGAAACACCATATATTTT.

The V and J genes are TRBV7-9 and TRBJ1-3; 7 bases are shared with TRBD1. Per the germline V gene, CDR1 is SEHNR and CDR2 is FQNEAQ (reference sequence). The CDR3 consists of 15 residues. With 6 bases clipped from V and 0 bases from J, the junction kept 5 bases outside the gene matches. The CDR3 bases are TGTGCCAGCAGGAGGGACAGCAACTCTGGAAACACCATATATTTT. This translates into CASRRDSNSGNTIYF.

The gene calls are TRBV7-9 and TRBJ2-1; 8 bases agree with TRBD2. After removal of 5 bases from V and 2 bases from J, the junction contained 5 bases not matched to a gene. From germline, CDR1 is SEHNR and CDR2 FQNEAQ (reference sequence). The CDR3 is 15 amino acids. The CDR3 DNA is TGTGCCAGCAGCACCCGGACTAGCCCCTACAATGAGCAGTTCTTC. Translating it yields CASSTRTSPYNEQFF.

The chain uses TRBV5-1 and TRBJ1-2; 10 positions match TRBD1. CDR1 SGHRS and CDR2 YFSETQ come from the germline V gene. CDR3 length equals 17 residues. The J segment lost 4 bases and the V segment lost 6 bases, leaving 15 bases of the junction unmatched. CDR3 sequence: CASTSWDRGMSGYGYTF. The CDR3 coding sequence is TGCGCCAGCACATCGTGGGACAGGGGCATGTCTGGCTATGGCTACACCTTC.

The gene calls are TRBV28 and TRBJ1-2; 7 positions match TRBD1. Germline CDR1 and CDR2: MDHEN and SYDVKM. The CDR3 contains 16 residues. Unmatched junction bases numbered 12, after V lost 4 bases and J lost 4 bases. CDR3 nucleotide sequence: TGTGCCAGCAGTTCACTACAGGGGTGGGGGCTCTATGGCTACACCTTC. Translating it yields CASSSLQGWGLYGYTF.

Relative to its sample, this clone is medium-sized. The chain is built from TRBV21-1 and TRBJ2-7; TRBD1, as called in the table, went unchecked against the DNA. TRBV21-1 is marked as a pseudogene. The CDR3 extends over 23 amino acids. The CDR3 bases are TGTGCCAGCAGCAAAAAAAGAGACAGGCCCCCCATGACTGGATCCAGAGAATTCTACGAGCAGTACTTC. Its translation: CASSKKRDRPPMTGSREFYEQYF.

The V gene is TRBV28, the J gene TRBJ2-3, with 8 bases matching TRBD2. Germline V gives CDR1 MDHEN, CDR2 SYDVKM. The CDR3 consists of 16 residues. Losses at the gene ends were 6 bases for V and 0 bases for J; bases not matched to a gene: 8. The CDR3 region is CASRGVSGISTDTQYF. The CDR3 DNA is TGTGCCAGCAGGGGCGTTAGCGGGATTAGCACAGATACGCAGTATTTT.

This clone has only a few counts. The CDR3, as DNA: TGCGCCAGCAGCCACGGACAGGGGGCGACCTATGGCTACACCTTC. Protein sequence: CASSHGQGATYGYTF. This sequence joins TRBV5-1 and TRBJ1-2; 11 bases agree with TRBD1. The trim removed 4 bases at V and 4 bases at J, leaving 6 bases unmatched. CDR3 length: 15 residues. CDR1 SGHRS and CDR2 YFSETQ come from the germline V gene.

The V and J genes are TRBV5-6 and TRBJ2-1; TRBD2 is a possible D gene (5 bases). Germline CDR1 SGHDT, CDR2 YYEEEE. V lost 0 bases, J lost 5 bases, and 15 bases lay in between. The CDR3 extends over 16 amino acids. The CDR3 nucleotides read TGTGCCAGCAGCTTGGTTTTGAGGGAGCTTGACAATGAGCAGTTCTTC. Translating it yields CASSLVLRELDNEQFF.

This CDR3 is CSALGQDGGQYF. In DNA form, the CDR3 reads TGCAGCGCCCTTGGACAGGACGGCGGGCAGTACTTC. V usage is TRBV29-1 and J usage is TRBJ2-7; TRBD1 agrees at 7 bases. Germline V lookup: CDR1 SQVTM, CDR2 ANQGSEA. The CDR3 covers 12 residues. The V segment lost 7 bases and the J segment 9 bases; nucleotides outside the gene matches: 12.

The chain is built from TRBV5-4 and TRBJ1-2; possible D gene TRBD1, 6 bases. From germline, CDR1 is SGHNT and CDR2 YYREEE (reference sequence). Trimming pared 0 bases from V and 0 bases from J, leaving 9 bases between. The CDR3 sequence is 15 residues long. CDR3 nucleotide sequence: TGTGCCAGCAGCTTGGCCCCAGGGGCTAACTATGGCTACACCTTC. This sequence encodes CASSLAPGANYGYTF.

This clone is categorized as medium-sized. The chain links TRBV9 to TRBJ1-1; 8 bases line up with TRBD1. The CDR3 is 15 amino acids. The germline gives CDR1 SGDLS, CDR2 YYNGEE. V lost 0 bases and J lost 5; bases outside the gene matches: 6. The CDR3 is CASSVAGGAWTEAFF. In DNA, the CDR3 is TGTGCCAGCAGCGTAGCAGGGGGCGCTTGGACTGAAGCTTTCTTT.

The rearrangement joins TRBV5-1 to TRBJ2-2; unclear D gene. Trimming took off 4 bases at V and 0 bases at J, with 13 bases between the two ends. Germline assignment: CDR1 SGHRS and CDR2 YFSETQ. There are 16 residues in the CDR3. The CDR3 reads CASSPRRYANTGELFF. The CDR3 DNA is TGCGCCAGCAGCCCCCGCAGGTATGCGAACACCGGGGAGCTGTTTTTT. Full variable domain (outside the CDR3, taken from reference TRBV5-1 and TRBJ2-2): KAGVTQTPRYLIKTRGQQVTLSCSPISGHRSVSWYQQTPGQGLQFLFEYFSETQRNKGNFPGRFSGRQFSNSRSEMNVSTLELGDSALYLCASSPRRYANTGELFFGEGSRLTVL.

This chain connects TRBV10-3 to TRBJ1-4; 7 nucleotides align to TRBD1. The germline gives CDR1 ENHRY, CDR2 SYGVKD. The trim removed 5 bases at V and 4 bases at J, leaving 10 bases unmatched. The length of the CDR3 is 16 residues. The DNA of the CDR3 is TGTGCCATCAGTAAGGGGACAGCCCTCCTTAATGAAAAACTGTTTTTT. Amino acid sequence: CAISKGTALLNEKLFF.

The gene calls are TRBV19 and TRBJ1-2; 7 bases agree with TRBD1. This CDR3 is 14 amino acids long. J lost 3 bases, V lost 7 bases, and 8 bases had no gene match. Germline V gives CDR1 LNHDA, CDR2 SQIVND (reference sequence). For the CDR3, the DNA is TGTGCCAGTATCCAAGTGCAGGGGGACTATGGCTACACCTTC. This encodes CASIQVQGDYGYTF.